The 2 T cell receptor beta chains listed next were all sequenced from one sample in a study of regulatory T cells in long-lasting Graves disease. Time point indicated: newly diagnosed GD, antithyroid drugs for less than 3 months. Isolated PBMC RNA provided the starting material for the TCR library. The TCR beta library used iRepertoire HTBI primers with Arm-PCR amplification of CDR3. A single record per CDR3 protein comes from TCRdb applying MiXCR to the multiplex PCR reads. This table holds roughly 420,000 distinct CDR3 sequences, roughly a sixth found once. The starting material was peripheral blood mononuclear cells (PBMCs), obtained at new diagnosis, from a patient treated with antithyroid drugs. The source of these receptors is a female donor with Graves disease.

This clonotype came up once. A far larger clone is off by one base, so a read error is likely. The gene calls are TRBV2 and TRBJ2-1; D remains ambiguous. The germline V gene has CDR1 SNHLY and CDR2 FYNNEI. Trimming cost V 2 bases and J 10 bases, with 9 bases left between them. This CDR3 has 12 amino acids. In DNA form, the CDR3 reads TGTGCCAGCAGTGAATCCGGCTACGAGCAGTTCTTC. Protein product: CASSESGYEQFF.

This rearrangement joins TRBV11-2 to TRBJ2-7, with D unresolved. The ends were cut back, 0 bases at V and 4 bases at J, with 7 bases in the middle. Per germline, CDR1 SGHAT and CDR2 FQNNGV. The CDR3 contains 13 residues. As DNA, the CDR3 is TGTGCCAGCAGCTTAGATAAGTTATACGAGCAGTACTTC. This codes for CASSLDKLYEQYF.